Following are 5 T cell receptor beta chains from one sample sequenced in a study of blood T cell repertoires in COVID-19. Assay: immunoSEQ multiplex PCR; the TCRdb copy retains only in-frame clones and omits some. The table includes about 30,000 clones, about 91% detected once. The specimen was peripheral blood. The receptors come from a human donor in a cohort sampled during active COVID-19.

This clone occurred once. The chain recombines TRBV5-6 with TRBJ1-4; no reliable D call. The germline CDR1 and CDR2 sequences are SGHDT and YYEEEE. The CDR3 loop spans 14 amino acids. V was shortened by 2 bases and J by 6 bases, with 11 bases between the two germline ends. The DNA for the CDR3 is TGTGCCAGCAGCTTTTCAGCGACCGATGAAAAACTGTTTTTT. Its protein is CASSFSATDEKLFF.

The gene calls are TRBV6-6 and TRBJ1-1; no clear D gene. The V gene's germline CDR1 is MNHNY and CDR2 SVGAGI (reference sequence). V was shortened by 0 bases and J by 8 bases, with 7 bases between the two germline ends. CDR3 length: 12 residues. CDR3 protein: CASSYSDREAFF. CDR3 in DNA: TGTGCCAGCAGTTACTCCGATAGAGAAGCTTTCTTT.

The rearrangement joins TRBV5-8 to TRBJ2-2; TRBD1 aligns across 9 bases. Germline lookup yields CDR1 SGHTS and CDR2 YDEGEE. Unmatched junction bases numbered 7, after V lost 3 bases and J lost 1 base. This CDR3 has 17 residues. CDR3 in amino acids: CASSSLTGGMNTGELFF. The CDR3 nucleotides are TGTGCCAGCAGCTCGCTAACAGGGGGCATGAACACCGGGGAGCTGTTTTTT. Combining the CDR3 with reference TRBV5-8 and TRBJ2-2 gives the whole variable domain EAGVTQSPTHLIKTRGQQATLRCSPISGHTSVYWYQQALGLGLQFLLWYDEGEERNRGNFPPRFSGRQFPNYSSELNVNALELEDSALYLCASSSLTGGMNTGELFFGEGSRLTVL.

The V call is TRBV6-5, the J call TRBJ1-5, with D possibly being TRBD1 (5 bases). Germline values: CDR1 MNHEY, CDR2 SVGAGI. There are 15 residues in the CDR3. The V gene lost 0 bases and the J gene lost 7 bases, with 13 bases spanning the gap. This CDR3 is CASSYSGGSGQPQHF. CDR3 in DNA: TGTGCCAGCAGTTACTCGGGCGGCTCAGGGCAGCCCCAGCATTTT.

CDR3 loop: CASSQAGGTGELFF. In DNA form, the CDR3 reads TGTGCCAGCAGCCAAGCAGGAGGGACCGGGGAGCTGTTTTTT. The rearrangement uses TRBV7-3 and TRBJ2-2, with D perhaps TRBD2 (6 bases). Trimming removed 5 bases at V and 5 bases at J, with 12 bases between. This CDR3 is built from 14 residues. The V gene's germline CDR1 is SGHTA and CDR2 FQGTGA.